This TCR beta chain was identified during a study of monozygotic twins with inflammatory bowel disease. Broader study findings: With inverse Simpson as the measure, TCRbeta diversity was lower in IBD patients than in healthy co-twins.

Remarks on this clonotype: Its antigen is not known.

Whole blood supplied total RNA, and T cells were not sorted. Nested PCRs of around 15 and 10 cycles, two in total, were run on TCRalpha and TCRbeta cDNA. TCRdb re-called the 5' RACE reads and gives one entry per CDR3 protein, without DNA. The table counts more than 350,000 distinct CDR3 sequences; more than 2% lies in the top ten. Germline V gene lookup returns CDR1 SGHAT and CDR2 FQNNGV. The CDR3 is made up of 15 amino acids. The chain uses TRBV11-2 and TRBJ2-7; the TCRdb D gene call, TRBD1, has no DNA to confirm it. This TCR was recovered from a human donor with ulcerative colitis or Crohn's disease, or a healthy co-twin of an affected twin (not recorded which). Sample: blood. CDR3 in amino acids: CASSFGTFQRGEQYF.